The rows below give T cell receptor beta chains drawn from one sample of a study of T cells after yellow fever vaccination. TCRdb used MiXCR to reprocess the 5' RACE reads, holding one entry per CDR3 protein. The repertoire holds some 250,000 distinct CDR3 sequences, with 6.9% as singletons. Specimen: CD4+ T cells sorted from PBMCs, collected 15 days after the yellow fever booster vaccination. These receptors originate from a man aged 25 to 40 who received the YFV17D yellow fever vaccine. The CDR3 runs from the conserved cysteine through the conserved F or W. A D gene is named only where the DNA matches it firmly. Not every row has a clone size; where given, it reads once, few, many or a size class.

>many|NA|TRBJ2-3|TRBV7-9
CASSLETMGQYF
TGTGCCAGCAGCTTAGAGACCATGGGGCAGTATTTT
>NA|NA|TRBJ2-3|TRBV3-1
CASRAAAGTDTQYF
TGTGCCAGCAGGGCCGCTGCTGGCACAGATACGCAGTATTTT
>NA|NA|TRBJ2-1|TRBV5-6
CASSLEGSGSRGPYNEQFF
TGTGCCAGCAGCTTGGAGGGTAGCGGCTCTAGGGGGCCTTACAATGAGCAGTTCTTC
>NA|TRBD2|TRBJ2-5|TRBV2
CASSLAGGPEETQYF
TGTGCCAGCAGCCTAGCGGGAGGGCCGGAAGAGACCCAGTACTTC
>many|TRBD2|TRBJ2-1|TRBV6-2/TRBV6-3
CASSFSPTSTNEQFF
TGTGCCAGCAGTTTTTCCCCGACTAGCACCAATGAGCAGTTCTTC
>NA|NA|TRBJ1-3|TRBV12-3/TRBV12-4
CASSLGTGTSSGNTIYF
TGTGCCAGCAGTTTAGGCACCGGGACATCCTCTGGAAACACCATATATTTT
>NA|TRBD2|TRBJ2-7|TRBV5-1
CASTGFGGSLGEQYF
TGCGCCAGCACTGGGTTTGGCGGGAGCCTCGGGGAGCAGTACTTC
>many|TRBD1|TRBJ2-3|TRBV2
CASSDSSLQGEGQYF
TGTGCCAGCAGTGACTCCTCCCTACAGGGGGAAGGGCAGTATTTT
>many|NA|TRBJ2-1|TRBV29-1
CSVGLVGDEQFF
TGCAGCGTTGGGCTAGTTGGAGATGAGCAGTTCTTC
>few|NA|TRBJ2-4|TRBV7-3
CASSLGISGDIQYF
TGTGCCAGCAGCTTAGGGATCTCCGGGGACATTCAGTACTTC
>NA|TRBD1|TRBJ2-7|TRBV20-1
CSVEPADRGSYEQYF
TGCAGTGTCGAGCCTGCGGACAGGGGTTCCTACGAGCAGTACTTC
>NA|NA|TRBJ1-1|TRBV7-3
CASGELEGTEAFF
TGTGCCAGCGGAGAATTAGAAGGCACTGAAGCTTTCTTT
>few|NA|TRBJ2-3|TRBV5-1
CASSHRDFDSDTQYF
TGCGCCAGCAGTCACCGGGACTTCGATTCAGATACGCAGTATTTT
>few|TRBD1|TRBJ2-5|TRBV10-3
CAIRPGQGEGETQYF
TGTGCCATCAGGCCGGGACAGGGGGAGGGAGAGACCCAGTACTTC
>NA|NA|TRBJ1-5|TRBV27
CASLTQHF
TGTGCCAGCCTCACCCAGCATTTT
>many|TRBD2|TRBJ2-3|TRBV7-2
CASSLIAGGSTDTQYF
TGTGCCAGCAGCCTAATAGCGGGAGGTTCAACAGATACGCAGTATTTT
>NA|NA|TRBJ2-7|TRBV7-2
CASSSARYEQYF
TGTGCCAGCAGCTCGGCCCGTTACGAGCAGTACTTC
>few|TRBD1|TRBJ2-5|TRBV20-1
CSARDSLQETQYF
TGCAGTGCTCGGGACAGCCTCCAAGAGACCCAGTACTTC
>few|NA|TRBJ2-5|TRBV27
CASMGRVGTQYF
TGTGCCAGCATGGGTAGGGTCGGGACCCAGTACTTC
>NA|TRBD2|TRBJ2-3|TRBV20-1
CSATQAGVLTDTQYF
TGCAGTGCCACTCAGGCGGGAGTCTTGACAGATACGCAGTATTTT
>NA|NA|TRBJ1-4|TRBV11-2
CASSPGFNEKLFF
TGTGCCAGCAGCCCCGGGTTCAATGAAAAACTGTTTTTT
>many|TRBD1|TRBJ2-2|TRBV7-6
CASRWTGGATGELFF
TGTGCCAGCAGGTGGACAGGGGGCGCAACCGGGGAGCTGTTTTTT
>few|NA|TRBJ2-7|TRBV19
CASSMSGVYEQYF
TGTGCCAGTAGTATGTCAGGGGTCTACGAGCAGTACTTC
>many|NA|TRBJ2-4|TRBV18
CASSPPRGNFIQYF
TGTGCCAGCTCACCACCGAGGGGGAACTTCATTCAGTACTTC
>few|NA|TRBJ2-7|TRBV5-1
CASSSVVEDEQYF
TGCGCCAGCAGCTCGGTAGTAGAGGACGAGCAGTACTTC
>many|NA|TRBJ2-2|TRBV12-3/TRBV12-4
CASRLSGQGTGELFF
TGTGCCAGCAGGCTGTCGGGGCAGGGGACCGGGGAGCTGTTTTTT
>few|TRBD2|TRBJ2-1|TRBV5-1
CASSLASGRQNEQFF
TGCGCCAGCAGCTTGGCTAGCGGGAGGCAAAATGAGCAGTTCTTC
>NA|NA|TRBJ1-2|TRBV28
CASSLSDGSDGYTF
TGTGCCAGCAGTTTATCGGACGGTAGCGATGGCTACACCTTC
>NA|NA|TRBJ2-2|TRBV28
CASSTKRARTGELFF
TGTGCCAGCAGTACTAAGCGGGCCCGAACCGGGGAGCTGTTTTTT
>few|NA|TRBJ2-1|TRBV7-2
CASSRGGGNEQFF
TGTGCCAGCAGCCGCGGAGGCGGCAATGAGCAGTTCTTC
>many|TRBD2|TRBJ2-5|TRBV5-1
CASSGIAGGLETQYF
TGCGCCAGCAGTGGGATAGCGGGAGGCTTAGAGACCCAGTACTTC
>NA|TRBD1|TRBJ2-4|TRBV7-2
CASSVQGAKNIQYF
TGTGCCAGCAGCGTACAGGGGGCCAAAAACATTCAGTACTTC
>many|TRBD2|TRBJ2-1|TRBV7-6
CASSLAVGRAEQFF
TGTGCCAGCAGCTTAGCCGTTGGGAGGGCTGAGCAGTTCTTC
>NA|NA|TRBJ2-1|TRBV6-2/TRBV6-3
CASRKDFSSSYNEQFF
TGTGCCAGCAGGAAAGACTTTTCGAGCTCCTACAATGAGCAGTTCTTC
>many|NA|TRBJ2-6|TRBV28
CASRDSSGANVLTF
TGTGCCAGCAGGGACAGCTCTGGGGCCAACGTCCTGACTTTC
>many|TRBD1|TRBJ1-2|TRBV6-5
CASSTQGAKGYTF
TGTGCCAGCAGTACTCAGGGGGCAAAAGGCTACACCTTC
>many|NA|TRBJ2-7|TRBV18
CASSTTAVYEQYF
TGTGCCAGCTCAACCACAGCAGTCTACGAGCAGTACTTC
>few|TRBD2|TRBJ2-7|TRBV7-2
CASSLALRREGYEQYF
TGTGCCAGCAGCTTAGCGCTAAGGCGGGAGGGCTACGAGCAGTACTTC
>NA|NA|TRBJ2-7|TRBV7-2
CASSPRGAGNDEQYF
TGTGCCAGCAGCCCTCGGGGGGCAGGGAACGACGAGCAGTACTTC
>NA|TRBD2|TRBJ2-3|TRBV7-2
CASSLEVAGRGTQYF
TGTGCCAGCAGCTTAGAGGTAGCGGGAAGGGGTACGCAGTATTTT
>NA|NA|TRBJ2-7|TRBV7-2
CASSLEVGDTSYEQYF
TGTGCCAGCAGCTTAGAGGTGGGAGATACATCCTACGAGCAGTACTTC
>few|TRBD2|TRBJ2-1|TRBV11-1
CASSSPLLRTSGAYNEQFF
TGTGCCAGCAGCTCCCCACTGCTTCGGACTAGCGGGGCCTACAATGAGCAGTTCTTC
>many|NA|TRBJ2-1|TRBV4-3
CASNPGLTNNEQFF
TGCGCCAGCAACCCCGGGCTTACTAACAATGAGCAGTTCTTC
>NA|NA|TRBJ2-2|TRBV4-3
CASSRENTGELFF
TGCGCCAGCAGCAGGGAGAACACCGGGGAGCTGTTTTTT
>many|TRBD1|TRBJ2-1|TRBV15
CATSRDNNRGRYEQFF
TGTGCCACCAGCAGAGATAATAACAGGGGGCGTTATGAGCAGTTCTTC
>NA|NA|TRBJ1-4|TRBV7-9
CASSLGTDSAEKLFF
TGTGCCAGCAGCTTAGGTACAGACTCGGCTGAAAAACTGTTTTTT
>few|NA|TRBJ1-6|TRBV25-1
CASSESFEALHF
TGTGCCAGCAGTGAGTCCTTTGAGGCCCTCCACTTT
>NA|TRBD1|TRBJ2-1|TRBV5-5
CASKLEGQAYNEQFF
TGTGCCAGCAAGCTTGAGGGACAGGCCTACAATGAGCAGTTCTTC
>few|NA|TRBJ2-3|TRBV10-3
CAISEGQRNTQYF
TGTGCCATCAGTGAGGGACAGAGGAATACGCAGTATTTT
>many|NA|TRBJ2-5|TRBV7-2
CASSLSAKGGETQYF
TGTGCCAGCAGCTTGTCAGCAAAGGGGGGAGAGACCCAGTACTTC
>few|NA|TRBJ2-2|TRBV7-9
CARGPGRQGGTGELFF
TGTGCCAGGGGCCCTGGGAGGCAGGGCGGCACCGGGGAGCTGTTTTTT